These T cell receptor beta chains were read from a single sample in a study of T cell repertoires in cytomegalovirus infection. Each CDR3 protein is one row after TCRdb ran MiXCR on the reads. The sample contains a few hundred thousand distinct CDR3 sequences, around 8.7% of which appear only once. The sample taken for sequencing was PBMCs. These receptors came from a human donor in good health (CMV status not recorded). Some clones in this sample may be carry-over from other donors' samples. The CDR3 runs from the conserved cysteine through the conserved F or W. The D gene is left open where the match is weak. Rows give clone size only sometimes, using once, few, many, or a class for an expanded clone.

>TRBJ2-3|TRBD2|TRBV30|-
TGTGCCTGGACCCCCGGGACTAGCGGGAGCACAGATACGCAGTATTTT
CAWTPGTSGSTDTQYF
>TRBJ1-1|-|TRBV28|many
TGTGCCAGCAGTTTCACGAGGCAGAACACTGAAGCTTTCTTT
CASSFTRQNTEAFF
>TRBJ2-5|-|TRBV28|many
TGTGCCAGCAGACCTAGGGGAGAAGAGACCCAGTACTTC
CASRPRGEETQYF
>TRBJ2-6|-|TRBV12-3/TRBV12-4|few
TGTGCCAGCAGAAGGTCTGGGGCCAACGTCCTGACTTTC
CASRRSGANVLTF
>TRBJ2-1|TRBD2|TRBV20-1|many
TGCAGTGCCCAGAAGGGGGGCGGGAGGGCCGACGAGCAGTTCTTC
CSAQKGGGRADEQFF
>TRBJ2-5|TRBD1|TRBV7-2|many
TGTGCCAGCAGCTCGCGGACAGGGGACGTGACCCAGTACTTC
CASSSRTGDVTQYF
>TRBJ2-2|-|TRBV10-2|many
TGCGCCAGCAGTGCTGTCCTCGGCACCGGGGAGCTGTTTTTT
CASSAVLGTGELFF
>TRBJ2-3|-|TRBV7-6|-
TGTGCCAGCAGCCCGTGGGGGGGCACGACAGATACGCAGTATTTT
CASSPWGGTTDTQYF
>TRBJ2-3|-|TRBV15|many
TGTGCCACCAGCAGAATCGGAGCTATGACAGATACGCAGTATTTT
CATSRIGAMTDTQYF
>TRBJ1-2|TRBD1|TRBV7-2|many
TGTGCCAGTATACCCGGGACAGGGGGCACCTATGGCTACACCTTC
CASIPGTGGTYGYTF
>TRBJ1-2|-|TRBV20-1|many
TGCAGTGCTAGAGGGGGCATGATTGGAGGCTACACCTTC
CSARGGMIGGYTF
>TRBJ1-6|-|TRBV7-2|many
TGTGCCAGCAGCTTGAACAGGGCAAAGAATTCACCCCTCCACTTT
CASSLNRAKNSPLHF
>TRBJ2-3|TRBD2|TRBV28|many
TGTGCCAGCAGTACGGGAGGGGGGGCGCGGATAGGTACGCAGTATTTT
CASSTGGGARIGTQYF
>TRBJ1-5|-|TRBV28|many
TGTGCCAGCTTCAACAGAAGGGGCAATCAGCCCCAGCATTTT
CASFNRRGNQPQHF
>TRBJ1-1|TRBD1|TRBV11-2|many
TGTGCCAGCAGCCTCACCGGAGGGGGCAGGAACACTGAAGCTTTCTTT
CASSLTGGGRNTEAFF
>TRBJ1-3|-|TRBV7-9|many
TGTGCCAGCAGCTTGGGTACCGGGACAAGCTCTGGAAACACCATATATTTT
CASSLGTGTSSGNTIYF
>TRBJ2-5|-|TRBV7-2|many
TGTGCCAGCAGCTCGGCCCAGGGTGCGGAGACCCAGTACTTC
CASSSAQGAETQYF
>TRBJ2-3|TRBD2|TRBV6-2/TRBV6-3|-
TGTGCCAGCAGACCCTCGGGGGGGCGGAGGGGACCAGATACGCAGTATTTT
CASRPSGGRRGPDTQYF
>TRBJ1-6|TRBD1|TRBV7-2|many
TGTGCCAGCAGCGCCGGACACAGGGGGCGAAATTCACCCCTCCACTTT
CASSAGHRGRNSPLHF
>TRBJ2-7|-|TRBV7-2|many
TGTGCCAGCAGCTTAGGGGTCTCCTCCTACGAGCAGTACTTC
CASSLGVSSYEQYF
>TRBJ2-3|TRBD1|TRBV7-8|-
TGTGCCAGCAGCTCGAACAGGGGGCCGGGGGATACGCAGTATTTT
CASSSNRGPGDTQYF
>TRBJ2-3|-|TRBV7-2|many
TGTGCCAGCAGCTTACAAGATACGCAGTATTTT
CASSLQDTQYF
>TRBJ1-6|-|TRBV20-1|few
TGCAGTGCTAGAGCAGGGAGCTCCTATAATTCACCCCTCCACTTT
CSARAGSSYNSPLHF
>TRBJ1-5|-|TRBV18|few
TGTGCCAGCTCACCAGACAGCCAAGCCAGGCCCCAGCATTTT
CASSPDSQARPQHF
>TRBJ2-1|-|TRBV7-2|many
TGTGCCAGCAGCTATCAGGTTTTCGTGGATGAGCAGTTCTTC
CASSYQVFVDEQFF
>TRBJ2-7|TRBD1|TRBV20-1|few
TGCAGTGCTAGAGGGCTCGGACAGGCCGCCTACGAGCAGTACTTC
CSARGLGQAAYEQYF
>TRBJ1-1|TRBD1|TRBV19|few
TGTGCCAGTAGTATTTTTGGACAGGGGAGCACTGAAGCTTTCTTT
CASSIFGQGSTEAFF
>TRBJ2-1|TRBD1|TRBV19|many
TGTGCCAGTAGTAAGCCGGGACAGCCTAAAGATCCGCAGTTCTTC
CASSKPGQPKDPQFF
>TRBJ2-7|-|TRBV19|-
TGTGCCAGTAGTATAGTGGCAGTACCTTCCTACGAGCAGTACTTC
CASSIVAVPSYEQYF
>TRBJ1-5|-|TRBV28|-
TGTGCCAGCAGCGAATTTCGCGGGCTAAACGCCAATCAGCCCCAGCATTTT
CASSEFRGLNANQPQHF
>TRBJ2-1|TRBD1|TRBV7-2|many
TGTGCCAGCAGCCCACAGGGGCCAGGCAATGAGCAGTTCTTC
CASSPQGPGNEQFF
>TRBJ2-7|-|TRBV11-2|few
TGTGCCAGCAGCCCCTTTGGAACCTACGAAGGGCAGTACTTC
CASSPFGTYEGQYF
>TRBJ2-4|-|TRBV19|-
TGTGCCAGTAGTATATGGACCCCTAGGACCAAAAACATTCAGTACTTC
CASSIWTPRTKNIQYF
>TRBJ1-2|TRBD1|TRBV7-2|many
TGTGCCAGCAGCAACGACAGGGGCTTTGAGGGCTACACCTTC
CASSNDRGFEGYTF
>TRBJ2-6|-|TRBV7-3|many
TGTGCCAGCAGCCCGACGGCAGGCTCTGGGGCCAACGTCCTGACTTTC
CASSPTAGSGANVLTF
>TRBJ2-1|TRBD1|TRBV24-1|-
TGTGCCACCAGTGATTTGAAACGGAACCAGGGGGCGCTTAATGAGCAGTTCTTC
CATSDLKRNQGALNEQFF
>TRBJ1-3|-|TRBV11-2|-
TGTGCCAGCAGCCCGGAAGCTTCTGGAAACACCATATATTTT
CASSPEASGNTIYF
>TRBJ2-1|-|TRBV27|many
TGTGCCAGCAGTTCCAGCCGAAGCTCCTACAATGAGCAGTTCTTC
CASSSSRSSYNEQFF
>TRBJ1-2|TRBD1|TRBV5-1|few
TGCGCCAGCAGCTTCGGGACAGCCGCCTATGGCTACACCTTC
CASSFGTAAYGYTF
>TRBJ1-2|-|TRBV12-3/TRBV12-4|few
TGTGCCAGCAGACACAGGGAAGGGCGAGGCTACACCTTC
CASRHREGRGYTF
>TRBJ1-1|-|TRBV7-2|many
TGTGCCAGCAGCTCCCAGACAGTGAACACTGAAGCTTTCTTT
CASSSQTVNTEAFF
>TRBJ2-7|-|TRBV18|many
TGTGCCAGCTCACCCTTAGACAGTCAATTGGTCGAGCAGTACTTC
CASSPLDSQLVEQYF
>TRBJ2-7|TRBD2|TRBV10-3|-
TGTGCCATCAGGAAGAGCGGGGGGGAGTACGAGCAGTACTTC
CAIRKSGGEYEQYF
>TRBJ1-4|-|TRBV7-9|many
TGTGCCAGCAGCTCTGGCAACGGTGCAACTAATGAAAAACTGTTTTTT
CASSSGNGATNEKLFF
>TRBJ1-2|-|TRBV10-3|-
TGTGCCATCAGTCCCCGGGACATCTTAGCCCATGGCTACACCTTC
CAISPRDILAHGYTF
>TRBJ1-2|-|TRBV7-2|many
TGTGCCAGCAGCTCCGGGTCGCCCCGGCTGGGGGGCTACACCTTC
CASSSGSPRLGGYTF
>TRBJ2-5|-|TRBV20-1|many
TGCAGTGCTAGCGGGCAAGGACAGACCCTTAAGACCCAGTACTTC
CSASGQGQTLKTQYF
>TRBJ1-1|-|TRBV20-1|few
TGCAGTGCTAGGAGCCTGGCGGCTATTGAAGCTTTCTTT
CSARSLAAIEAFF
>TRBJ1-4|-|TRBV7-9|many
TGTGCCAGCAGCCGCCAAGGGTTACTAGATGAAAAACTGTTTTTT
CASSRQGLLDEKLFF